These 9 T cell receptor beta chains originate from one sample sequenced in a study of blood T cell repertoires in COVID-19. Libraries were prepared by immunoSEQ multiplex PCR; TCRdb keeps only in-frame clonotypes and omits some of them. Of around 80,000 clones listed, 80% to 95% were seen once; the top ten hold 0.65% to 0.9%. The sample comprised peripheral blood. The receptors were sampled from an elderly woman with acute or convalescent COVID-19.

The rearrangement joins TRBV3-1 (or the pseudogene TRBV3-2) to TRBJ1-4; TRBD1 might be the D (5 bases). V dropped 1 base and J dropped 4 bases, with 7 bases sitting between them. This CDR3 contains 14 residues. The germline gives CDR1 LGHDT, CDR2 YNNKEL (reference sequence). CDR3 nucleotide sequence: TGTGCCAGCAGCCAAGGACAGTTTAATGAAAAACTGTTTTTT. Translated: CASSQGQFNEKLFF.

This clone was counted a single time. This chain uses TRBV25-1 with TRBJ2-1; no firm D call. The ends were cut back, 2 bases at V and 4 bases at J, with 6 bases in the middle. The CDR3 covers 13 residues. CDR1 is MGHDK, CDR2 SYGVNS, per germline. The CDR3 DNA is TGTGCCAGCAGTGAACCTGTTTACAATGAGCAGTTCTTC. As protein: CASSEPVYNEQFF.

V is TRBV7-6 and J is TRBJ1-5; D is ambiguous. Trimming took 1 base from V and 5 from J, leaving 9 bases between them. This CDR3 is built from 14 residues. The germline V gene has CDR1 SGHVS and CDR2 FNYEAQ. The CDR3 nucleotides read TGTGCCAGCAGCTTAGACCCCAGGTATCAGCCCCAGCATTTT. Protein sequence: CASSLDPRYQPQHF.

This chain links TRBV5-1 with TRBJ2-1; D perhaps matches TRBD1 (6 bases). The ends were cut back, 5 bases at V and 8 bases at J, with 20 bases in the middle. Germline CDR1 reads SGHRS; CDR2 reads YFSETQ. This CDR3 has 15 amino acids. The DNA for the CDR3 is TGCGCCAGCAGTTTTCAGGGGCCGGCGAGCTATGAGCAGTTCTTC. This codes for CASSFQGPASYEQFF.

The rearrangement uses TRBV19 and TRBJ2-3; 14 bases map to TRBD2. The V and J ends lost 3 bases and 8 bases, in that order; junction bases with no gene match: 16. CDR3 length: 19 residues. CDR1 and CDR2 (germline): LNHDA, SQIVND (reference sequence). The CDR3 spells CASSIGGQWTSGGPPTQYF. The CDR3 DNA reads TGTGCCAGTAGTATTGGCGGACAGTGGACTAGCGGGGGGCCTCCTACGCAGTATTTT.

CDR3 region: CASSLWDFPGNNEQFF. CDR3 bases: TGTGCCAGCAGCCTCTGGGACTTCCCGGGAAACAATGAGCAGTTCTTC. V is TRBV11-2 and J is TRBJ2-1, with D possibly matching TRBD2 (6 bases). Per germline, CDR1 SGHAT and CDR2 FQNNGV. V dropped 5 bases and J dropped 5 bases, with 19 bases sitting between them. This CDR3 spans 16 amino acids.

V usage is TRBV2 and J usage is TRBJ1-1; no clear D gene. The germline gives CDR1 SNHLY, CDR2 FYNNEI. This CDR3 has 14 amino acids. The V and J ends lost 2 bases and 1 base respectively, with 8 bases between them. CDR3 coding DNA: TGTGCCAGCAGTGAACAGTCTTGGAACACTGAAGCTTTCTTT. Translation gives CASSEQSWNTEAFF.

The chain links TRBV5-1 to TRBJ1-6; 9 nucleotides line up with TRBD1. The trim removed 4 bases at V and 10 bases at J, leaving 9 bases unmatched. This CDR3 is built from 15 residues. Germline V lookup: CDR1 SGHRS, CDR2 YFSETQ. CDR3 in amino acids: CASSGTGGDWSPLHF. The CDR3 nucleotides are TGCGCCAGCAGCGGAACAGGGGGCGATTGGTCACCCCTCCACTTT.

CDR3 DNA: TGTGCCATCAGTGAGCGGGACAACTCTGGAAACACCATATATTTT. Protein sequence: CAISERDNSGNTIYF. The chain recombines TRBV10-3 with TRBJ1-3; maybe TRBD1 (6 bases). Trimming shortened V by 2 bases and J by 0 bases, and 8 bases separated the two germline ends. Germline CDR1 ENHRY, CDR2 SYGVKD. The CDR3 has 15 residues.